The 20 T cell receptor beta chains listed next were all sequenced from one sample in a study of vaccination effects on CD4 cells after COVID-19. This table comes from immunoSEQ multiplex PCR, and its TCRdb copy is limited to in-frame clones, with some not included. Counted here are 25,000 to 30,000 clones, more than 60% occurring once; the ten biggest clones make up 10%. Their antigen targets remain unknown. Using viral peptide pools, the ViraFEST assay grew out antigen-specific CD4+ T cells prior to sequencing. CD4+ T cells were isolated after around ten days of culture. Participants completed two doses of the BNT162b2 or mRNA-1273 vaccine. The specimen comprised CD4+ T cells from PBMCs cultured with HCoV-NL63 spike peptides, sampled after COVID-19 vaccination. The receptor source for this set is a human donor who received a COVID-19 vaccine.

This chain connects TRBV7-9 to TRBJ1-3; possible D gene TRBD1, 5 bases. V was trimmed by 2 bases and J by 9 bases, leaving 5 bases between them. Germline assignment: CDR1 SEHNR and CDR2 FQNEAQ (reference sequence). The CDR3 runs to 11 residues. For the CDR3, the DNA is TGTGCCAGCAGCTTAAGGGGCACCATATATTTT. It codes for CASSLRGTIYF. Based on the CDR3 plus reference TRBV7-9 and TRBJ1-3, the full variable domain is DTGVSQNPRHKITKRGQNVTFRCDPISEHNRLYWYRQTLGQGPEFLTYFQNEAQLEKSRLLSDRFSAERPKGSFSTLEIQRTEQGDSAMYLCASSLRGTIYFGEGSWLTVV.

The J gene is TRBJ1-3, the V gene TRBV6-5; D is uncertain. With 6 bases removed from V and 0 bases from J, the gap between germline ends came to 12 bases. CDR1 and CDR2 from the germline V gene are MNHEY and SVGAGI. The CDR3 contains 15 residues. CDR3 sequence (DNA): TGTGCCAGCAGATTAGAGTGGCCCTCTGGAAACACCATATATTTT. It encodes CASRLEWPSGNTIYF.

The rearrangement uses TRBV5-4 and TRBJ2-1; weak D call: TRBD2 (6 bases). The V and J ends lost 4 bases and 4 bases respectively, with 9 bases between them. The CDR3 is made up of 13 amino acids. The V gene's germline CDR1 is SGHNT and CDR2 YYREEE (reference sequence). For the CDR3, the DNA is TGTGCCAGCAGCGCGGGACTTTACAATGAGCAGTTCTTC. This translates into CASSAGLYNEQFF.

Written as DNA, the CDR3 is TGTGCCATCAGGGACTCCTACACAGATACGCAGTATTTT. Residues: CAIRDSYTDTQYF. The chain uses TRBV10-3 and TRBJ2-3, with a weak D call TRBD2 (5 bases). Trimming left V 6 bases short and J 2 bases short, with 9 bases between. Germline CDR1 ENHRY, CDR2 SYGVKD. The CDR3 covers 13 residues.

This clone was counted a single time. The chain employs TRBV5-4 and TRBJ1-3, with D uncertain. Germline values: CDR1 SGHNT, CDR2 YYREEE (reference sequence). CDR3 length equals 16 residues. The V gene lost 0 bases and the J gene lost 0 bases, with 10 bases spanning the gap. As DNA, the CDR3 is TGTGCCAGCAGCTTGGACGGCGCGATCTCTGGAAACACCATATATTTT. It specifies CASSLDGAISGNTIYF.

V gene TRBV6-5 combines with J gene TRBJ2-3, with D tentatively TRBD1 (6 bases). Looked up from germline, CDR1 is MNHEY and CDR2 is SVGAGI. Trimming took off 0 bases at V and 1 base at J, with 11 bases between the two ends. This CDR3 is built from 16 residues. This CDR3 is CASSYSGAPGTDTQYF. The CDR3 DNA follows: TGTGCCAGCAGTTACTCGGGGGCGCCGGGCACAGATACGCAGTATTTT.

The V and J genes are TRBV6-6 and TRBJ2-1; 7 positions match TRBD2. Germline loops: CDR1 MNHNY, CDR2 SVGAGI (reference sequence). This CDR3 comprises 12 residues. V lost 5 bases to trimming and J lost 12 bases; unmatched junction nucleotides: 7. The CDR3 sequence: CASSQTSSGQFF. CDR3 in DNA: TGTGCCAGCAGTCAGACTAGCTCCGGGCAGTTCTTC.

This clone was seen a handful of times. V is TRBV10-3 and J is TRBJ1-4; D is undetermined. Looked up from germline, CDR1 is ENHRY and CDR2 is SYGVKD. V gave up 0 bases and J gave up 7 bases, with 3 bases separating them. The CDR3 is made up of 12 amino acids. CDR3 amino acids: CAISESSEKLFF. For the CDR3, the DNA is TGTGCCATCAGTGAGTCGAGTGAAAAACTGTTTTTT.

The chain combines TRBV27 with TRBJ2-5, with D perhaps TRBD1 (6 bases). V dropped 5 bases and J dropped 4 bases, with 14 bases sitting between them. The V gene's germline CDR1 is MNHEY and CDR2 SMNVEV (reference sequence). The CDR3 is made up of 14 amino acids. Written as DNA, the CDR3 is TGTGCCAGCAGTCCAGCAGGGGCCCGAGAGACCCAGTACTTC. Translation: CASSPAGARETQYF.

This chain joins TRBV19 and TRBJ2-3; 7 nucleotides line up with TRBD1. The germline V gene has CDR1 LNHDA and CDR2 SQIVND (reference sequence). This CDR3 region has 14 residues. The V gene end was trimmed by 6 bases and the J gene end by 0 bases; junction bases not matched to a gene: 3. In nucleotides, the CDR3 is TGTGCCAGTAGAGCGACAGGGAGCACAGATACGCAGTATTTT. Its protein product is CASRATGSTDTQYF.

V and J are TRBV4-1 and TRBJ2-7; 9 nucleotides line up with TRBD1. CDR1 is MGHRA, CDR2 YSYEKL, per germline. The CDR3 is 15 residues long. V shed 1 base, J shed 6 bases, and the junction held 7 bases outside the gene matches. Here the CDR3 DNA reads TGCGCCAGCAGCCAAGCCGGGACAGGGCCTCTCGAGCAGTACTTC. Protein sequence: CASSQAGTGPLEQYF.

This sequence joins TRBV19 and TRBJ1-2, with TRBD1 as a possible D gene (6 bases). CDR3 length: 15 amino acids. V lost 9 bases, J lost 4 bases, and 21 bases lay in between. Germline values: CDR1 LNHDA, CDR2 SQIVND (reference sequence). The CDR3 spells CASAQGTGLSYGYTF. CDR3 DNA: TGTGCCAGCGCCCAGGGAACAGGGCTGAGCTATGGCTACACCTTC. Full variable domain (outside the CDR3, taken from reference TRBV19 and TRBJ1-2): DGGITQSPKYLFRKEGQNVTLSCEQNLNHDAMYWYRQDPGQGLRLIYYSQIVNDFQKGDIAEGYSVSREKKESFPLTVTSAQKNPTAFYLCASAQGTGLSYGYTFGSGTRLTVV.

The gene calls are TRBV3-1 (or the pseudogene TRBV3-2) and TRBJ1-1; D not resolved. Germline lookup yields CDR1 LGHDT and CDR2 YNNKEL (reference sequence). The CDR3 is 13 amino acids. The V gene lost 2 bases and the J gene lost 4 bases, with 8 bases spanning the gap. The CDR3 region is CASSQHRGTEAFF. DNA of the CDR3: TGTGCCAGCAGCCAACACCGGGGCACTGAAGCTTTCTTT.

V gene TRBV10-1 combines with J gene TRBJ2-1, with 7 bases aligning to TRBD2. CDR3 size: 13 residues. Germline V gene sequence: CDR1 WNHNN, CDR2 SYGVQD (reference sequence). V was clipped by 5 bases and J by 9 bases; unmatched bases: 7. CDR3 in DNA: TGCGCCAGCAGTAAAACTAGCGTAGCTGAGCAGTTCTTC. Translating it yields CASSKTSVAEQFF.

This chain joins TRBV9 and TRBJ2-3; TRBD2 matches at 11 bases. This CDR3 has 19 residues. Germline V gene sequence: CDR1 SGDLS, CDR2 YYNGEE. V was pared by 3 bases and J by 3 bases, with 15 bases of the junction left unmatched. CDR3 region: CASSDPGLAVWLGTDTQYF. The CDR3 nucleotides are TGTGCCAGCAGCGATCCGGGACTAGCGGTATGGTTAGGGACAGATACGCAGTATTTT.

A note on this clone: At one of its ends the junction is not consistent with the germline gene, which may arise from a read error. The rearrangement joins TRBV29-1 to TRBJ2-7; 7 nucleotides match TRBD1. The CDR3 is made up of 13 amino acids. Germline-derived CDR1 and CDR2 are SQVTM and ANQGSEA. CDR3: CSVEDPDRSLTSF. DNA of the CDR3: TGCAGCGTTGAAGATCCGGACAGGTCCCTAACTTCCTTC.

This sequence joins TRBV7-8 and TRBJ1-2; D is possibly TRBD1 (6 bases). Germline CDR1 reads SGHVS; CDR2 reads FQNEAQ. Trimming stripped 4 bases from V and 7 bases from J, with 13 bases between. This CDR3 has 13 amino acids. This CDR3 is CASSSTGWAGYTF. CDR3 DNA: TGTGCCAGCAGCTCCACAGGGTGGGCTGGCTACACCTTC.

The genes are TRBV19 and TRBJ2-5; 10 positions agree with TRBD2. CDR3 size: 15 residues. The junction had 4 bases not matched to a gene; V was cut back by 4 bases and J by 2 bases. Germline assignment: CDR1 LNHDA and CDR2 SQIVND (reference sequence). CDR3 protein: CASSTLLAGQETQYF. CDR3 coding DNA: TGTGCCAGTAGTACATTACTAGCGGGACAAGAGACCCAGTACTTC.

The V and J genes are TRBV5-1 and TRBJ2-5; D is possibly TRBD2 (6 bases). Trimming stripped 0 bases from V and 2 bases from J, with 11 bases between. CDR3 length equals 15 residues. CDR1 and CDR2 (germline): SGHRS, YFSETQ. CDR3 amino acids: CASSLGGATQETQYF. CDR3 sequence (DNA): TGCGCCAGCAGCTTGGGCGGGGCCACTCAAGAGACCCAGTACTTC.

The chain combines TRBV2 with TRBJ1-6; 7 nucleotides align to TRBD1. The CDR3 loop spans 15 amino acids. J lost 9 bases, V lost 5 bases, and 10 bases had no gene match. Germline-derived CDR1 and CDR2 are SNHLY and FYNNEI. The CDR3, as DNA: TGTGCCAGCAGTAGGGGACAGACAGCCGGTTCACCCCTCCACTTT. Amino acid sequence: CASSRGQTAGSPLHF.